Described below is a single T cell receptor beta chain sequence and its context. The antigen is not known. Trimming took off 4 bases at V and 8 bases at J, with 14 bases between the two ends. Germline loops: CDR1 DFQATT, CDR2 SNEGSKA (reference sequence). The CDR3 runs 12 residues. MiXCR was run by TCRdb on the 5' RACE reads, yielding one entry per CDR3 protein. The sample holds 520,000 or so distinct CDR3 sequences, less than 25% seen once. This entry belongs to a study of identical twins. Findings of the study overall: Out-of-frame alpha sequences shared by twins showed excess low generation probability. Model-predicted out-of-frame TCR alpha sharing fell below observed values in monozygotic twins.

A further study also used this sample, focusing on T cells expressing NK-cell markers. According to that study: Beta-chain profiling covered CD3+CD56+NKG2C+, CD3+CD56+NKG2C- and CD3+CD56-NKG2C+ sorted subsets. Several of the experiments relied on an anti-gamma-delta TCR antibody so that only alpha-beta TCR T cells were sorted.

This receptor was taken from a woman aged 18-35 years in good health. The J gene is TRBJ1-1, the V gene TRBV20-1; D is uncertain. The material sequenced was CD4+ T cells sorted from blood. The CDR3 region has the DNA TGCAGTGCTACCAAGTCCCCCCAGGAAGCTTTCTTT. This gives the protein CSATKSPQEAFF.